This T cell receptor beta chain was recovered during a study of metastatic and nonmetastatic thyroid tumors (TCRdb year 2020). Regarding the complete study: For patients with malignant and with benign thyroid disease, the researchers compared repertoires between peripheral blood samples and tumor or nodule tissue samples.

For CDR1 and CDR2, the germline V gene lists MRHNA and SNTAGT. V loses 6 bases of germline sequence and J loses 2 bases, and the interval between the two ends is 7 bases. Inclusive of the bounding cysteine and phenylalanine, the CDR3 is 13 residues long. Here the CDR3 DNA is all that survives: 39 bases in frame from base 1. This clone has just a few counts. The target of this receptor is not known. No much larger clone is present one base from it, and per-base qualities are unavailable. Library preparation was by PCR. The run used an Illumina HiSeq 4000. High-throughput sequencing was used to profile the CDR3 region of the TCR beta-chain in every patient. From the authors' description of their analysis: CDR3 differences across clinicopathological groups were used to build a classifier for discriminating distant-metastatic papillary thyroid cancer patients. Repertoire diversity was assessed with the Shannon index, and tumor-blood repertoire similarity with the Morisita-Horn index. TCRdb ran its own pipeline on the public reads, namely fastp trimming at Q25 and MiXCR clone calling, and kept in-frame beta chains. Here the V and J calls rest on TCRdb's processing, not on the authors' analysis. This sample has about 2,600 clones in its table, and 27% of those were observed once. Jointly, the top ten make up about 22% of the sample.

On the study overall, not on this receptor specifically: In both blood and tumor samples, malignant tumors were reported to have significantly higher TCR beta diversity than benign nodules.

No treatment had been received by any patient before thyroid surgery. Using T-cell receptor beta sequencing, the researchers looked back retrospectively at clinical samples from patients, gathered between about 2012 and 2019. The sequence derives from a female donor with papillary thyroid cancer or a benign thyroid nodule (not recorded which). Some clones in this sample may be carry-over from other donors' samples. What was sequenced was tumor tissue. This sequence uses TRBV6-4 and TRBJ2-2, with no confidently assigned D gene. The base sequence is TGTGCCAGCAGCCTTTTTAACACCGGGGAGCTGTTTTTT. This sequence encodes CASSLFNTGELFF.